The rows below give T cell receptor beta chains drawn from one sample of a study of Ad26.COV2.S vaccination and SARS-CoV-2 variants. Clones were sequenced by immunoSEQ multiplex PCR, and TCRdb holds only the in-frame ones, with some missing. The sample holds about 330,000 clones; almost 90% are singletons and the top ten take 5.5%. The source material was peripheral blood, sampled in a trial of Ad26.COV2.S vaccine versus placebo. Receptors were obtained from a person aged 18-65 years who received the Ad26.COV2.S COVID-19 vaccine or a placebo. Each CDR3 is given with its conserved first and last residue. Each record gives: D gene, J gene, V gene, clone size, CDR3 protein, CDR3 DNA. The D gene is left open where the match is weak. Rows may omit the clone size; those that give it use once, few, many or a size class.

TRBD1	TRBJ2-3	TRBV5-1	few	CASRPNRGPDTQYF	TGCGCCAGCAGACCAAACAGGGGGCCAGATACGCAGTATTTT
NA	TRBJ2-3	TRBV19	NA	CASSIDRGTDTQYF	TGTGCCAGTAGTATAGACAGGGGAACAGATACGCAGTATTTT
NA	TRBJ2-7	TRBV4-1	NA	CASSQPKEGGKTYEQYF	TGCGCCAGCAGCCAACCTAAGGAGGGGGGCAAAACCTACGAGCAGTACTTC
NA	TRBJ1-2	TRBV4-3	once	CASSQGSSGYTF	TGCGCCAGCAGCCAGGGATCGAGTGGCTACACCTTC
NA	TRBJ1-4	TRBV25-1	NA	CASSESPWEKLFF	TGTGCCAGCAGTGAATCGCCGTGGGAAAAACTGTTTTTT
NA	TRBJ2-5	TRBV7-9	NA	CASSLSPGLQETQYF	TGTGCCAGCAGCTTATCCCCGGGACTGCAAGAGACCCAGTACTTC
NA	TRBJ2-1	TRBV7-8	once	CASSSRGRGGYEQFF	TGTGCCAGCAGCTCTCGCGGGAGAGGGGGGTATGAGCAGTTCTTC
TRBD2	TRBJ2-2	TRBV9	NA	CASSVGLADTGELFF	TGTGCCAGCAGCGTAGGTCTAGCGGACACCGGGGAGCTGTTTTTT
TRBD2	TRBJ2-1	TRBV27	NA	CASSLTGTSVNEQFF	TGTGCCAGCAGTTTAACCGGGACTAGCGTGAATGAGCAGTTCTTC
NA	TRBJ1-2	TRBV2	NA	CASVGHPSSYTF	TGTGCCAGCGTCGGGCATCCCTCCAGCTACACCTTC
TRBD2	TRBJ2-5	TRBV10-3	NA	CAISGLAETQYF	TGTGCCATCAGTGGACTAGCAGAGACCCAGTACTTC
TRBD2	TRBJ2-1	TRBV7-2	NA	CASSYSGTSGYEQFF	TGTGCCAGCAGCTATTCCGGGACTAGCGGCTATGAGCAGTTCTTC
NA	TRBJ1-1	TRBV11-2	NA	CASSLSQWAEAFF	TGTGCCAGCAGCTTATCTCAGTGGGCTGAAGCTTTCTTT
TRBD1	TRBJ1-2	TRBV28	NA	CASSLPGQGTGYTF	TGTGCCAGCAGCCTCCCGGGACAGGGGACCGGCTACACCTTC
TRBD2	TRBJ2-5	TRBV7-6	NA	CASSLEARLAGETQYF	TGTGCCAGCAGCTTAGAGGCGAGACTAGCTGGAGAGACCCAGTACTTC
NA	TRBJ2-5	TRBV16	NA	CASSRTYSETQYF	TGTGCCAGCAGCCGCACCTATTCAGAGACCCAGTACTTC
NA	TRBJ1-5	TRBV7-6	NA	CASSAGVGLYSNQPQHF	TGTGCCAGCAGCGCAGGGGTAGGGCTCTATAGCAATCAGCCCCAGCATTTT
TRBD2	TRBJ2-5	TRBV6-2/TRBV6-3	NA	CASSYSLLAGDFQETQYF	TGTGCCAGCAGTTACTCACTTCTAGCGGGGGACTTCCAAGAGACCCAGTACTTC
TRBD1	TRBJ1-4	TRBV4-1	NA	CASSQDGTGDEKLFF	TGCGCCAGCAGCCAAGACGGGACAGGGGATGAAAAACTGTTTTTT
NA	TRBJ1-3	TRBV19	NA	CASGELSSGNTIYF	TGTGCCAGTGGAGAACTATCCTCTGGAAACACCATATATTTT
NA	TRBJ1-2	TRBV6-5	many	CASSPTSTRGGYTF	TGTGCCAGCAGTCCGACGTCCACACGTGGAGGCTACACCTTC
NA	TRBJ2-7	TRBV4-3	NA	CASSQETELVAGNPYEQYF	TGCGCCAGCAGCCAAGAGACCGAACTCGTGGCAGGGAATCCCTACGAGCAGTACTTC
NA	TRBJ2-7	TRBV5-4	NA	CASSLGVEKGEQYF	TGTGCCAGCAGCTTGGGCGTTGAGAAGGGCGAGCAGTACTTC
NA	TRBJ1-5	TRBV2	NA	CASNPDGGGNQPQHF	TGTGCCAGCAATCCGGACGGGGGCGGCAATCAGCCCCAGCATTTT
NA	TRBJ1-3	TRBV7-9	NA	CASNERGVSGNTIYF	TGTGCCAGCAACGAGCGGGGGGTCTCTGGAAACACCATATATTTT
NA	TRBJ1-2	TRBV4-3	NA	CASSHPGLNYGYTF	TGCGCCAGCAGCCATCCCGGACTGAACTATGGCTACACCTTC
TRBD2	TRBJ2-3	TRBV19	few	CASSRIAGGPTDTQYF	TGTGCCAGTAGTAGGATAGCGGGAGGGCCGACAGATACGCAGTATTTT
NA	TRBJ1-5	TRBV2	NA	CASSDEGNQPQHF	TGTGCCAGCAGTGATGAGGGGAATCAGCCCCAGCATTTT
NA	TRBJ1-2	TRBV7-3	few	CASALTWDYGYTF	TGTGCCAGCGCCTTAACGTGGGACTATGGCTACACCTTC
NA	TRBJ2-3	TRBV19	once	CASSIGGPDTQYF	TGTGCCAGTAGTATAGGTGGGCCAGATACGCAGTATTTT
NA	TRBJ2-2	TRBV5-8	NA	CASSLAGSNTGELFF	TGTGCCAGCAGCTTAGCAGGGTCGAACACCGGGGAGCTGTTTTTT
NA	TRBJ1-3	TRBV7-6	NA	CASSLDSGNTIYF	TGTGCCAGCAGCCTAGACTCTGGAAACACCATATATTTT
NA	TRBJ1-2	TRBV19	NA	CASSTMGVPNYGYTF	TGTGCCAGCTCTACAATGGGGGTCCCAAACTATGGCTACACCTTC
NA	TRBJ1-4	TRBV19	NA	CASSPSGGQIEKLFF	TGTGCCAGTAGTCCCAGCGGGGGGCAGATTGAAAAACTGTTTTTT
NA	TRBJ2-1	TRBV6-5	once	CASSYSVNEQFF	TGTGCCAGCAGTTACTCGGTCAATGAGCAGTTCTTC
NA	TRBJ2-2	TRBV11-3	NA	CASSLDTISGLNTGELFF	TGTGCCAGCAGCTTAGATACCATTAGCGGCCTGAACACCGGGGAGCTGTTTTTT
NA	TRBJ2-1	TRBV3-1/TRBV3-2	NA	CASSQAWRNEQFF	TGTGCCAGCAGCCAAGCCTGGCGTAATGAGCAGTTCTTC
NA	TRBJ1-2	TRBV30	NA	CACIRVGYGYTF	TGTGCCTGTATCAGGGTAGGCTATGGCTACACCTTC
NA	TRBJ1-1	TRBV19	NA	CASAAGNTEAFF	TGTGCCAGTGCTGCCGGCAACACTGAAGCTTTCTTT